Listed below are T cell receptor beta chains from one sample, sequenced in a study of CD8 T cells in ankylosing spondylitis. Using its own MiXCR run on the 5' RACE reads, TCRdb lists one record per CDR3 protein. The sample lists tens of thousands of distinct CDR3 sequences; less than 3.5% were seen once. The sequenced sample was blood, either unsorted or a sorted T cell fraction (not recorded which). The receptors stem from a male donor with ankylosing spondylitis or in good health (not recorded which). CDR3s include the opening cysteine and the closing phenylalanine or tryptophan. Each record gives: clone size, CDR3 length, D gene, V gene, J gene, CDR3 protein, CDR3 DNA. D genes are given only for firm matches. Sizes are listed as how often the clone was seen (once, few, many) or a class if it is expanded.

>many|16|TRBD2|TRBV9|TRBJ2-7
CASSALGLAGDYEQYF
TGTGCCAGCAGCGCGCTAGGACTAGCGGGTGACTACGAGCAGTACTTC
>many|13|.|TRBV9|TRBJ1-1
CASSGTANTEAFF
TGTGCCAGCAGCGGGACAGCGAACACTGAAGCTTTCTTT
>many|11|.|TRBV9|TRBJ2-7
CASGSYSEQYF
TGTGCCAGCGGGTCCTACAGCGAGCAGTACTTC
>many|15|.|TRBV9|TRBJ2-1
CASSAPRGSYNEQFF
TGTGCCAGCAGCGCGCCGAGGGGCTCCTACAATGAGCAGTTCTTC
>medium-sized|16|TRBD2|TRBV9|TRBJ2-2
CASSVERREGSGELFF
TGTGCCAGCAGCGTAGAGAGACGGGAGGGTTCCGGGGAGCTGTTTTTT
>few|14|TRBD2|TRBV9|TRBJ2-2
CASSVGTSNGEPFF
TGTGCCAGCAGCGTAGGGACTAGCAACGGGGAGCCGTTTTTT
>many|15|.|TRBV9|TRBJ2-1
CASSVGSLPYNEQFF
TGTGCCAGCAGCGTAGGTAGCCTCCCCTACAATGAGCAGTTCTTC
>many|15|.|TRBV9|TRBJ2-7
CASSVGPADRYEQYF
TGTGCCAGCAGCGTAGGGCCAGCCGACCGGTACGAGCAGTACTTC
>many|10|.|TRBV6-1|TRBJ2-2
CATNTGELFF
TGTGCCACCAACACCGGGGAGCTGTTTTTT
>many|18|TRBD1|TRBV9|TRBJ1-3
CASSTRRQGADSGNTIYF
TGTGCCAGCAGCACACGACGACAGGGTGCAGACTCTGGAAACACCATATATTTT
>many|15|TRBD1|TRBV9|TRBJ2-6
CASSGQGRGANVLTF
TGTGCCAGCAGCGGACAGGGGAGAGGGGCCAACGTCCTGACTTTC
>many|16|.|TRBV9|TRBJ2-3
CASSVIGAGSADTQYF
TGTGCCAGCAGCGTAATTGGGGCAGGGTCGGCAGATACGCAGTATTTT
>many|17|TRBD2|TRBV9|TRBJ2-1
CASSERLAGGPYNEQFF
TGTGCCAGCAGCGAAAGACTAGCGGGTGGCCCCTACAATGAGCAGTTCTTC
>many|16|TRBD2|TRBV9|TRBJ2-7
CASSAGMGLAGYEQYF
TGTGCCAGCAGCGCCGGAATGGGACTAGCGGGCTACGAGCAGTACTTC
>many|15|.|TRBV9|TRBJ2-1
CASSVGGSTYNEQFF
TGTGCCAGCAGCGTAGGGGGCTCAACCTACAATGAGCAGTTCTTC
>many|16|.|TRBV9|TRBJ1-2
CASSPTPEPINYGYTF
TGTGCCAGCAGCCCGACACCGGAGCCGATTAACTATGGCTACACCTTC
>many|13|.|TRBV9|TRBJ2-1
CASSLGQPDEQFF
TGTGCCAGCAGCCTCGGACAGCCGGATGAGCAGTTCTTC
>many|20|TRBD1|TRBV9|TRBJ2-1
CASSYRPGQGNWASYNEQFF
TGTGCCAGCAGCTACCGCCCGGGACAGGGGAACTGGGCCTCCTACAATGAGCAGTTCTTC
>many|15|.|TRBV9|TRBJ2-7
CASSVGQGRVYEQYF
TGTGCCAGCAGCGTAGGACAGGGGAGGGTCTACGAGCAGTACTTC
>many|15|TRBD2|TRBV9|TRBJ2-7
CASSPASGSFYEQYF
TGTGCCAGCAGCCCCGCTAGCGGGAGTTTCTACGAGCAGTACTTC
>many|15|.|TRBV9|TRBJ2-3
CASSWQADGTDTQYF
TGTGCCAGCAGCTGGCAGGCAGATGGCACAGATACGCAGTATTTT
>many|15|TRBD1|TRBV9|TRBJ2-4
CASSVTGIAKNIQYF
TGTGCCAGCAGCGTGACAGGGATAGCCAAAAACATTCAGTACTTC
>many|12|.|TRBV9|TRBJ2-4
CASSLPGVIQYF
TGTGCCAGCAGCTTGCCCGGCGTCATTCAGTACTTC
>many|14|.|TRBV9|TRBJ2-2
CASSEGPDPGELFF
TGTGCCAGCAGCGAAGGGCCAGATCCCGGGGAGCTGTTTTTT
>many|14|.|TRBV9|TRBJ2-1
CASSTHPPDNEQFF
TGTGCCAGCAGCACCCACCCGCCGGACAATGAGCAGTTCTTC
>many|11|.|TRBV9|TRBJ2-1
CASTSGHEQFF
TGTGCCAGCACGAGTGGGCATGAGCAGTTCTTC
>many|14|.|TRBV9|TRBJ1-2
CASSPGRNNYGYTF
TGTGCCAGCAGCCCCGGACGGAATAACTATGGCTACACCTTC
>many|17|TRBD2|TRBV9|TRBJ2-5
CASSPQGIAGTGETQYF
TGTGCCAGCAGCCCCCAGGGGATAGCGGGAACCGGAGAGACCCAGTACTTC
>many|15|.|TRBV9|TRBJ2-3
CASSGTEGWADTQYF
TGTGCCAGCAGCGGGACAGAGGGGTGGGCAGATACGCAGTATTTT